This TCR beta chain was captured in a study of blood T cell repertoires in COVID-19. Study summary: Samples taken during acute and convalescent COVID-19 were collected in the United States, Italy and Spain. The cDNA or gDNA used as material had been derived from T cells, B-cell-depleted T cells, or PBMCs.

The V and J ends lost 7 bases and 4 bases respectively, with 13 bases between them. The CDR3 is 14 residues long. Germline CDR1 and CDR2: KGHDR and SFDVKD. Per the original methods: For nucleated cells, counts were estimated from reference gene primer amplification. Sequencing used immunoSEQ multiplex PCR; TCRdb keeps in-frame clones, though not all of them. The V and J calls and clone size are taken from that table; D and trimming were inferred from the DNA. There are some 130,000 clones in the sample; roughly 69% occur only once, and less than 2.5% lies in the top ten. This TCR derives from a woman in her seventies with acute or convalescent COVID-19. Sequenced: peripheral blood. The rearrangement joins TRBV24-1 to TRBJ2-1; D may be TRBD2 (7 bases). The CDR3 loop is CATSGGPGYNEQFF. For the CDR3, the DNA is TGTGCCACCAGCGGGGGGCCCGGTTACAATGAGCAGTTCTTC.